This T cell receptor (beta chain) comes out of a study of post-analysis software for immune sequencing data. Overall study findings and caveats: Patients carried five TRBV segments more frequently than controls did, and TRBV5-6, TRBV5-1 and TRBV20-1 were among them.

TCR beta cDNA libraries had unique molecular identifiers. Each CDR3 protein is one row after TCRdb ran MiXCR on the PCR reads. The table has 750,000 to 950,000 distinct CDR3 sequences, approximately 50% seen once. This clonotype was seen only a few times. What it binds is not known. Trimming cost V 4 bases and J 2 bases, with 12 bases left between them. The CDR3 totals 14 residues. Germline CDR1 reads DFQATT; CDR2 reads SNEGSKA (reference sequence). The chain links TRBV20-1 to TRBJ2-1, with D tentatively TRBD2 (6 bases). This TCR came from a girl aged 10 to 17 with multiple sclerosis. The source material was blood. The CDR3 loop is CSATAGITYNEQFF. CDR3 DNA sequence: TGCAGTGCTACGGCGGGGATCACCTACAATGAGCAGTTCTTC.